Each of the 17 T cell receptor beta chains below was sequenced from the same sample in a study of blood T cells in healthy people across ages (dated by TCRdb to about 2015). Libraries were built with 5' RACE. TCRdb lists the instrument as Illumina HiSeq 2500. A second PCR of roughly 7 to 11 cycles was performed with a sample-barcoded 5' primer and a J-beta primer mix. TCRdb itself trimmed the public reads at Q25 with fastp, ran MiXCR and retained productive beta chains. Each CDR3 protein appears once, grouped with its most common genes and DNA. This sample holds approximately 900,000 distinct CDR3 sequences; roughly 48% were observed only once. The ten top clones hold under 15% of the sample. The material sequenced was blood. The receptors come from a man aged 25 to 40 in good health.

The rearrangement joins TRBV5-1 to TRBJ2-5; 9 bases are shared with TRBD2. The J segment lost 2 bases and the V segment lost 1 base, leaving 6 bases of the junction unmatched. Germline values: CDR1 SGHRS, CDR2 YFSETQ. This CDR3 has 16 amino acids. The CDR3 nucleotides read TGCGCCAGCAGCTTGTGGTACGCGGGGGGGCAAGAGACCCAGTACTTC. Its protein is CASSLWYAGGQETQYF. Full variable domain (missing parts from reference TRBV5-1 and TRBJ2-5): KAGVTQTPRYLIKTRGQQVTLSCSPISGHRSVSWYQQTPGQGLQFLFEYFSETQRNKGNFPGRFSGRQFSNSRSEMNVSTLELGDSALYLCASSLWYAGGQETQYFGPGTRLLVL.

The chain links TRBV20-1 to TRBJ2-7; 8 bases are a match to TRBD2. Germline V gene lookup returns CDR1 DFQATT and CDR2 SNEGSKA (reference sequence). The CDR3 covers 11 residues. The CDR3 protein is CSGGGTYEQYF. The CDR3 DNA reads TGCAGCGGGGGGGGGACCTACGAGCAGTACTTC.

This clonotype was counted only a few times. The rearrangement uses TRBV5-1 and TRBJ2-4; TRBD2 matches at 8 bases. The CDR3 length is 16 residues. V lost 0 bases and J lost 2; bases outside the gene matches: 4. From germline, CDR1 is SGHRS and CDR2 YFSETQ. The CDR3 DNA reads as TGCGCCAGCAGCTTGGGACGGGGGGGGACCAAAAACATTCAGTACTTC. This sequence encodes CASSLGRGGTKNIQYF.

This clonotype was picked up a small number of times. CDR3 loop: CASSSPGDYNEQFF. Here the CDR3 DNA reads TGTGCCAGCAGTTCCCCCGGAGACTACAATGAGCAGTTCTTC. J is TRBJ2-1 and V is TRBV28; no clear D. CDR1 and CDR2 from the germline V gene are MDHEN and SYDVKM. Trimming cost V 4 bases and J 3 bases, with 10 bases left between them. The CDR3 totals 14 residues. The variable domain in full, with the rest retrieved from reference TRBV28 and TRBJ2-1, is DVKVTQSSRYLVKRTGEKVFLECVQDMDHENMFWYRQDPGLGLRLIYFSYDVKMKEKGDIPEGYSVSREKKERFSLILESASTNQTSMYLCASSSPGDYNEQFFGPGTRLTVL.

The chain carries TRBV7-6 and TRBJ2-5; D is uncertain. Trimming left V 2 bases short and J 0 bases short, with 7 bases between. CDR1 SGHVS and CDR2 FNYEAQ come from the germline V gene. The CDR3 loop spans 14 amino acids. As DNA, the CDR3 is TGTGCCAGCAGCTTATTCCAGAACCAAGAGACCCAGTACTTC. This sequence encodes CASSLFQNQETQYF.

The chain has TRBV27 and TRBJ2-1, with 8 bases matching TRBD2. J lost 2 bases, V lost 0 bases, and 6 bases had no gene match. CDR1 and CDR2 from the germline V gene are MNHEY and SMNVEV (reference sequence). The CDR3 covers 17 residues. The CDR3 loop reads CASSLSFPGGPYNEQFF. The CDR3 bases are TGTGCCAGCAGTTTATCGTTTCCGGGGGGGCCCTACAATGAGCAGTTCTTC.

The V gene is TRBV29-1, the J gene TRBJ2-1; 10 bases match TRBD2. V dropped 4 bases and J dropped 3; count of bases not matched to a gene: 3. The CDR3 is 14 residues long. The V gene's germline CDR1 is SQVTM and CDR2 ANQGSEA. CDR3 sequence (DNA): TGCAGCGTTGCAGAGCGGGGGGGCTACAATGAGCAGTTCTTC. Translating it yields CSVAERGGYNEQFF.

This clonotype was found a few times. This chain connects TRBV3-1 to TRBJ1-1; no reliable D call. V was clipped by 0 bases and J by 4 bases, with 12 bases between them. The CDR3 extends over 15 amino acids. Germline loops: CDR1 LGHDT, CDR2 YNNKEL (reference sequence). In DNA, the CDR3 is TGTGCCAGCAGCCAAGATGGGAGGGTCGGCACTGAAGCTTTCTTT. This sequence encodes CASSQDGRVGTEAFF. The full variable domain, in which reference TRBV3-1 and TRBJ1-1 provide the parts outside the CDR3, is DTAVSQTPKYLVTQMGNDKSIKCEQNLGHDTMYWYKQDSKKFLKIMFSYNNKELIINETVPNRFSPKSPDKAHLNLHINSLELGDSAVYFCASSQDGRVGTEAFFGQGTRLTVV.

The CDR3 loop reads CASSLSGTGRTEAFF. The CDR3 coding sequence is TGTGCCAGCAGCTTATCCGGGACAGGGAGAACTGAAGCTTTCTTT. The chain carries TRBV7-2 and TRBJ1-1; 9 positions agree with TRBD1. This CDR3 has 15 residues. Trimming removed 2 bases from V and 5 bases from J; junction bases left unmatched: 6. Per germline, CDR1 SGHTA and CDR2 FQGNSA.

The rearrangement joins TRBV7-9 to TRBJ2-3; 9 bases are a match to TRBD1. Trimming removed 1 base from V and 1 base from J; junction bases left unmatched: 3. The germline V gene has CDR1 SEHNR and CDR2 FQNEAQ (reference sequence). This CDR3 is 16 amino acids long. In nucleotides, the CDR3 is TGTGCCAGCAGCTTAGTTTGGGACAGGGGCACAGATACGCAGTATTTT. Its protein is CASSLVWDRGTDTQYF.

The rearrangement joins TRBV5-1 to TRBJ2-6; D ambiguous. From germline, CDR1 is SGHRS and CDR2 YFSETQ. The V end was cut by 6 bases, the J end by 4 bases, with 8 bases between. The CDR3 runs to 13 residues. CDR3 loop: CASTLQGANVLTF. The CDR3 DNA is TGCGCCAGCACCTTACAGGGGGCCAACGTCCTGACTTTC.

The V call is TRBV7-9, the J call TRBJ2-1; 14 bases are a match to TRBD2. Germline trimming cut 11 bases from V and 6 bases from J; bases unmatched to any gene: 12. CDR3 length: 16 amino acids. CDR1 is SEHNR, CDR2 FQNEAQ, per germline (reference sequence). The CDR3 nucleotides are TGTGCCGGCCTTAGGACTAGCGGGGGGCCTCTCAATGAGCAGTTCTTC. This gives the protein CAGLRTSGGPLNEQFF.

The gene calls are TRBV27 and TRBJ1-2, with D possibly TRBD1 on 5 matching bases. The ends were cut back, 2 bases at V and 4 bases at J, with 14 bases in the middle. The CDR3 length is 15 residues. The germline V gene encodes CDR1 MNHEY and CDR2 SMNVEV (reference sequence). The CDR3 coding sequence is TGTGCCAGCAGTTTAGGGATCGGGGGAAGCTATGGCTACACCTTC. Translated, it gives CASSLGIGGSYGYTF.

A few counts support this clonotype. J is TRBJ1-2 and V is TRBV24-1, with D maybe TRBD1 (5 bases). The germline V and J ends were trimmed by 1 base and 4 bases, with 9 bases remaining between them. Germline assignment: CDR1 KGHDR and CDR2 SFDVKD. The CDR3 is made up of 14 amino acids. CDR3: CATSDFRQGYGYTF. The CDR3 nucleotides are TGTGCCACCAGTGATTTCCGGCAGGGCTATGGCTACACCTTC.

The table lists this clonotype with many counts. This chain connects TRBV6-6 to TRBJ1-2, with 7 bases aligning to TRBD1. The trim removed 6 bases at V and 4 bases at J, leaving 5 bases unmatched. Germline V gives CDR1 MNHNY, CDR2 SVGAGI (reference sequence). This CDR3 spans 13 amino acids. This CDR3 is CASSSGQTYGYTF. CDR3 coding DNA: TGTGCCAGCAGCTCGGGACAGACCTATGGCTACACCTTC.

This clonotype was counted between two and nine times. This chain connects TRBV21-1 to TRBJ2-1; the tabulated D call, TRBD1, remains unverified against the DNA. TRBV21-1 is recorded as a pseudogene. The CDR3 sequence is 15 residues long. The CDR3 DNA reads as TGTGCCAGTGGGGACCGGGACAGGGAAAACAATGAGCAGTTCTTC. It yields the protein CASGDRDRENNEQFF.

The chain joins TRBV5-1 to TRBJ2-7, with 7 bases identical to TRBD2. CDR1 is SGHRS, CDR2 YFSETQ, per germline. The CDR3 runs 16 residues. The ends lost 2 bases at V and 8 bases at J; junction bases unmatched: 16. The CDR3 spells CASSFTGTNSYNKQYF. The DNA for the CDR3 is TGCGCCAGCAGCTTTACCGGGACTAACTCCTACAATAAGCAGTACTTC.